Presented here are 8 T cell receptor beta chains from one specimen sequenced in a study of blood T cell repertoires in COVID-19. Clones were read by immunoSEQ multiplex PCR, and TCRdb kept only the in-frame ones, dropping some. The sample records some 200,000 clones, roughly 91% being singletons. Input material: peripheral blood. These TCRs come from a man aged 35 to 55 with active or convalescent COVID-19.

Remarks on this clone: One junction end does not reproduce the germline sequence, and a read error may be involved. The V gene is TRBV7-7, the J gene TRBJ2-5; TRBD1 matches at 9 bases. The CDR3 is 15 residues long. Germline V gene data show CDR1 as SSHAT and CDR2 as FNYEAQ (reference sequence). For the CDR3, the DNA is TGTGCTAGCAGCTTAGACAGGGGGGGAAGAGAGACCCAGTACTTC. It encodes CASSLDRGGRETQYF.

The chain joins TRBV13 to TRBJ1-2; D is perhaps TRBD1 (6 bases). Trimming took off 2 bases at V and 4 bases at J, with 14 bases between the two ends. The CDR3 consists of 15 residues. In germline, CDR1 is PRHDT, CDR2 FYEKMQ (reference sequence). CDR3 nucleotide sequence: TGTGCCAGCAGCTTATCTTTGGACAGACGCTATGGCTACACCTTC. It yields the protein CASSLSLDRRYGYTF. Variable domain in full (rest from reference TRBV13 and TRBJ1-2): AAGVIQSPRHLIKEKRETATLKCYPIPRHDTVYWYQQGPGQDPQFLISFYEKMQSDKGSIPDRFSAQQFSDYHSELNMSSLELGDSALYFCASSLSLDRRYGYTFGSGTRLTVV.

The rearrangement uses TRBV12-5 and TRBJ1-2; D unclear. The CDR3 has 15 residues. Between the trimmed V and J ends, which lost 3 bases and 6 bases, there was a span of 17 bases. Germline V gene data show CDR1 as LGHNT and CDR2 as FRNRAP. The CDR3 loop is CASGFLVGRRDGYTF. The CDR3 DNA follows: TGTGCTAGTGGTTTTCTTGTCGGTCGGAGGGATGGCTACACCTTC.

This clone was recorded once. V and J are TRBV19 and TRBJ2-7; tentatively, D is TRBD2 (6 bases). The germline gives CDR1 LNHDA, CDR2 SQIVND (reference sequence). V was shortened by 0 bases and J by 9 bases, with 15 bases between the two germline ends. CDR3 length equals 14 residues. The CDR3 region is CASSIDNGGAGQYF. CDR3 DNA: TGTGCCAGTAGTATAGATAACGGAGGGGCAGGGCAGTACTTC.

The rearrangement uses TRBV2 and TRBJ1-4; D might be TRBD1 (5 bases). Germline CDR1 and CDR2: SNHLY and FYNNEI. Trimming cost V 5 bases and J 4 bases, with 8 bases left between them. CDR3 length equals 13 residues. The CDR3 DNA reads TGTGCCAGCAGTAAGACAGTTAATGAAAAACTGTTTTTT. It is translated as CASSKTVNEKLFF.

The V gene is TRBV5-1, the J gene TRBJ2-5; 8 bases map to TRBD1. Per germline, CDR1 SGHRS and CDR2 YFSETQ. V was pared by 0 bases and J by 5 bases, with 3 bases of the junction left unmatched. The length of the CDR3 is 14 residues. The CDR3 coding sequence is TGCGCCAGCAGCTTGGAGGACAGGGCGGAGACCCAGTACTTC. This gives the protein CASSLEDRAETQYF.

The chain uses TRBV7-6 and TRBJ2-7; 7 nucleotides align to TRBD1. Trimming removed 3 bases from V and 4 bases from J; junction bases left unmatched: 6. The CDR3 consists of 14 residues. Germline CDR1 and CDR2: SGHVS and FNYEAQ. CDR3 coding DNA: TGTGCCAGCAGCTTCCTCTCACAGGGGTACGAGCAGTACTTC. Translating gives CASSFLSQGYEQYF.

The chain couples TRBV5-6 to TRBJ2-7; 12 bases agree with TRBD2. The CDR3 is 16 amino acids. V lost 5 bases, J lost 0 bases, and 6 bases stayed unmatched. Germline lookup yields CDR1 SGHDT and CDR2 YYEEEE. The CDR3 reads CASRLRTSGVSYEQYF. CDR3 nucleotide sequence: TGTGCCAGCAGACTTCGGACTAGCGGGGTCTCCTACGAGCAGTACTTC. Filled out from reference TRBV5-6 and TRBJ2-7, the complete variable domain reads DAGVTQSPTHLIKTRGQQVTLRCSPKSGHDTVSWYQQALGQGPQFIFQYYEEEERQRGNFPDRFSGHQFPNYSSELNVNALLLGDSALYLCASRLRTSGVSYEQYFGPGTRLTVT.